This T cell receptor beta chain was sequenced for a study of identical twins. Study-wide points: Fewer insertions characterized abundant cord blood beta clonotypes, whereas memory repertoires showed none. Out-of-frame alpha sequences shared by twins were enriched for low generation probability. Monozygotic twin pairs showed more out-of-frame TCR alpha sharing than models estimated.

This clonotype was seen more than once but under ten times. Its cognate antigen is unknown. CDR3 length: 14 amino acids. The germline V gene encodes CDR1 SEHNR and CDR2 FQNEAQ (reference sequence). Trimming took off 4 bases at V and 5 bases at J, with 14 bases between the two ends. It was template switching that added a universal primer site, and there were unique molecular identifiers on the cDNA. From the 5' RACE reads, TCRdb called clonotypes with MiXCR, one entry per CDR3 protein. The sample lists a few hundred thousand distinct CDR3 sequences; around 9.7% were seen once. The sequenced material came from naive T cells sorted from blood. This receptor was obtained from a woman aged 50 to 60 in good health. This chain links TRBV7-9 with TRBJ2-5; D remains ambiguous. CDR3 region: CASSSSGRKETQYF. CDR3 DNA sequence: TGTGCCAGCAGCTCGTCGGGCAGGAAGGAGACCCAGTACTTC.